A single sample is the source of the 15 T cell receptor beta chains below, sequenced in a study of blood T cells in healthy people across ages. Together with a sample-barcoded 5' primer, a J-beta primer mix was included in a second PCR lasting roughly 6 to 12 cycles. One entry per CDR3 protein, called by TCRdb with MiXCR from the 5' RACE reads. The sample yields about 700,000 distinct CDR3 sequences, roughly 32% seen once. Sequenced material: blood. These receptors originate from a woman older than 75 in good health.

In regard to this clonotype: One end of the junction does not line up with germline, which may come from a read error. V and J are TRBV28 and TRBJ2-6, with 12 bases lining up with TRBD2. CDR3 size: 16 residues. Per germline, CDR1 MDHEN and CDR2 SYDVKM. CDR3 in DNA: TGTGCCAGCGTGCTAGCGGGGGGGCTTGGGGCCAACGTCCCGACTTTC. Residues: CASVLAGGLGANVPTF.

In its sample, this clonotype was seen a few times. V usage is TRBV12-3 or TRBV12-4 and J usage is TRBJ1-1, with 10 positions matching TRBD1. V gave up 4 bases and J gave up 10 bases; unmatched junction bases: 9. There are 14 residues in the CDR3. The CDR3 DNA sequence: TGTGCCAGCAGTTGGGGGCGACAGGGGGCGAGAGCTTTCTTT. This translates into CASSWGRQGARAFF.

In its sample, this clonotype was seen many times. The CDR3 DNA follows: TGCAGTGCTAGAGGTGCGGGCTTCCCGGGGCAGTTCTTC. Protein product: CSARGAGFPGQFF. The chain has TRBV20-1 and TRBJ2-1, with D possibly being TRBD2 (5 bases). Germline-derived CDR1 and CDR2 are DFQATT and SNEGSKA (reference sequence). V lost 1 base and J lost 12, with 16 bases in between. The CDR3 extends over 13 amino acids.

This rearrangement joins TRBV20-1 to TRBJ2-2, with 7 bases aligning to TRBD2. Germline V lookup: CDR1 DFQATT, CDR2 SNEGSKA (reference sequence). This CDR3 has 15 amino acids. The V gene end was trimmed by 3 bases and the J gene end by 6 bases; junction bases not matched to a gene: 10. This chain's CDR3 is CSARGGEPGSGELFF. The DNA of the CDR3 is TGCAGTGCTAGGGGGGGGGAACCGGGTTCCGGGGAGCTGTTTTTT.

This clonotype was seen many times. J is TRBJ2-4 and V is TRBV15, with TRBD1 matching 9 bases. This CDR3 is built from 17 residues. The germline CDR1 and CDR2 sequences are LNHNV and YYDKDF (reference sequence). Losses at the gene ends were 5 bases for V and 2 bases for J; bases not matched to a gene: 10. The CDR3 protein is CATSPRETGGPKNIQYF. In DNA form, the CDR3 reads TGTGCCACCAGCCCACGCGAGACAGGGGGACCCAAAAACATTCAGTACTTC.

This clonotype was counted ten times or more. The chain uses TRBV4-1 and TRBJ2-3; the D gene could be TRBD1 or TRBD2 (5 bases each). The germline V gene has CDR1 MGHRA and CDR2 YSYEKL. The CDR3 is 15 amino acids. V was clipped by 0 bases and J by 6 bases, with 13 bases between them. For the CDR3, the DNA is TGCGCCAGCAGCCAAGATTTCCCGGGGCCGGATACGCAGTATTTT. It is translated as CASSQDFPGPDTQYF.

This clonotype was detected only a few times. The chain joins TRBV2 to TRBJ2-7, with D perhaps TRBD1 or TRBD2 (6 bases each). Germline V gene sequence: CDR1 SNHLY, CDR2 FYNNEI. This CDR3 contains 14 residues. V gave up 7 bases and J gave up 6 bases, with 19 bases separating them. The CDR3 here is CASKEQGGVGEQYF. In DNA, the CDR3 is TGTGCCAGCAAAGAACAGGGAGGAGTGGGCGAGCAGTACTTC.

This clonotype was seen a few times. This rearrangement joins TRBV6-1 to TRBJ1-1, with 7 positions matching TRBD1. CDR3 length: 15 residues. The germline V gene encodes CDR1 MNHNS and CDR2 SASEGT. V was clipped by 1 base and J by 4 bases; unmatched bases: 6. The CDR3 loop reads CASSEVTGLSTEAFF. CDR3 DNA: TGTGCCAGCAGTGAAGTGACAGGGTTGTCCACTGAAGCTTTCTTT.

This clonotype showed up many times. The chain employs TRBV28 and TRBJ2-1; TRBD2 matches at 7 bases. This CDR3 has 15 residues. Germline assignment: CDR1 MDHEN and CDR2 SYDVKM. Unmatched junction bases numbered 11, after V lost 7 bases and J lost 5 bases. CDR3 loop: CASMPGAGRHNEQFF. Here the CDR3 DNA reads TGTGCCAGCATGCCTGGAGCGGGGCGCCACAATGAGCAGTTCTTC. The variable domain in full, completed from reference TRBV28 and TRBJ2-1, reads DVKVTQSSRYLVKRTGEKVFLECVQDMDHENMFWYRQDPGLGLRLIYFSYDVKMKEKGDIPEGYSVSREKKERFSLILESASTNQTSMYLCASMPGAGRHNEQFFGPGTRLTVL.

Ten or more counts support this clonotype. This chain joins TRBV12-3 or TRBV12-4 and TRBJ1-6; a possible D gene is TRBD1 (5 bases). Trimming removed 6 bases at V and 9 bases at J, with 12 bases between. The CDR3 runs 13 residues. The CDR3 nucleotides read TGTGCCAGCAGCCAGGGTGGTGGTTCACCCCTCCACTTT. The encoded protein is CASSQGGGSPLHF.

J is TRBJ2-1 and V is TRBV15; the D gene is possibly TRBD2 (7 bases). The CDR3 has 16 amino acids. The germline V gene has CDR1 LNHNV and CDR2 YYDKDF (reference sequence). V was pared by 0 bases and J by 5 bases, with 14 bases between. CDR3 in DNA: TGTGCCACCAGCAGAGAGTGGGGGGGGCGAAACAATGAGCAGTTCTTC. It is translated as CATSREWGGRNNEQFF.

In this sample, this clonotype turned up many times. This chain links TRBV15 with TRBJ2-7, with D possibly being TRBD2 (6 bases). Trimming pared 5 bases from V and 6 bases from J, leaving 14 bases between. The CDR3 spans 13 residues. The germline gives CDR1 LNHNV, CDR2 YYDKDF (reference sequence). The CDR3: CATSAYQGGEQYF. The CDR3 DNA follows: TGTGCCACCAGCGCCTACCAGGGAGGCGAGCAGTACTTC.

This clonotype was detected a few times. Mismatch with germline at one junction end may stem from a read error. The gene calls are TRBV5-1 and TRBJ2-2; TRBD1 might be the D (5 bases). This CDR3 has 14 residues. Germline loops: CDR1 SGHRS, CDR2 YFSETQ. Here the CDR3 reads CTSSFHQGGGELFF. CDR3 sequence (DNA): TGCACCAGCAGCTTTCACCAGGGCGGCGGGGAGCTGTTTTTT. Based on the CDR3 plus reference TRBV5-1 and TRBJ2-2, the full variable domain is KAGVTQTPRYLIKTRGQQVTLSCSPISGHRSVSWYQQTPGQGLQFLFEYFSETQRNKGNFPGRFSGRQFSNSRSEMNVSTLELGDSALYLCTSSFHQGGGELFFGEGSRLTVL.

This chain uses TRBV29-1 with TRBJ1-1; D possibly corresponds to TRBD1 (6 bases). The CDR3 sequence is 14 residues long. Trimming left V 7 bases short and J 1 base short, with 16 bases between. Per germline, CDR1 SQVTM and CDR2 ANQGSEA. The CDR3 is CSAGHREPNTEAFF. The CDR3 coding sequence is TGCAGCGCAGGCCACAGGGAGCCGAACACTGAAGCTTTCTTT.

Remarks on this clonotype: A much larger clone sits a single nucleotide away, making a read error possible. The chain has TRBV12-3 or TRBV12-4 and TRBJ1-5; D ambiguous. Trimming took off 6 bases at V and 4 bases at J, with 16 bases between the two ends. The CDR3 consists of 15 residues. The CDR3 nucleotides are TGTGCCAGCAGAACCCTGGGGATACCTAATCAGCCCCAGCATTTT. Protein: CASRTLGIPNQPQHF.